This TCR beta chain was found in a study of low-dose radiotherapy and immunotherapy resistance in tumors. In the study overall: Treatment consisted of nivolumab 240 mg every two weeks and ipilimumab 1 mg/kg every six weeks, given intravenously to patients.

Regarding this clonotype: This is likely an artifact of a read error, given a far larger clone one base away.

Described time point: after trial treatment. As to treatment: LDRT plus nivolumab, ipilimumab, low-dose cyclophosphamide and aspirin (RACIN trial). Every donor's regimen consisted of nivolumab, ipilimumab, aspirin, low-dose cyclophosphamide and low-dose radiotherapy. V lost 8 bases and J lost 8, with 21 bases in between. The germline CDR1 and CDR2 sequences are PRHDT and FYEKMQ (reference sequence). There are 15 residues in the CDR3. First-strand cDNA relied on TRAV- and TRBV-specific primers spanning alpha and beta chains. Over about 19 PCR cycles, TCRs were amplified from a constant-region primer and V-primer adapter. MiXCR, run by TCRdb on the reads, gives a single entry per CDR3 protein. Found here are roughly 100,000 distinct CDR3 sequences, roughly 19% of them singletons; the top ten hold 9.5% to 15%.

The sequencing used PBMCs, collected after low-dose radiotherapy plus immunotherapy. This TCR was sampled from a female donor with ovarian cancer. The chain combines TRBV13 with TRBJ1-4; D is possibly TRBD1 (6 bases). CDR3 in DNA: TGTGCCAGCGGGGATACAGGGAGCCTTGGAGAAAAACTGTTTTTT. It encodes CASGDTGSLGEKLFF.